This TCR beta chain was captured by sequencing in a study of shared clonotypes between healthy human individuals. Repertoires were generated with immunoSEQ multiplex PCR, while TCRdb's copy carries only in-frame clones and drops some. The data show roughly 500,000 clones, 75% to 85% seen once. Study-wide points: It was the few donors that limited the genetic and exposure-history diversity represented.

V was clipped by 1 base and J by 8 bases; unmatched bases: 6. In germline, CDR1 is SGHTA, CDR2 FQGNSA. CDR3 length: 15 residues. Regarding this clone: The target antigen is unknown.

The sequenced material came from PBMCs. V and J are TRBV7-2 and TRBJ1-4; 8 bases line up with TRBD1. The receptor comes from a woman in her forties in good health. Some clones in this sample may be carry-over from other donors' samples. The CDR3 DNA is TGTGCCAGCAGCTTAGTTACAGGGGGAAAGGAAAAACTGTTTTTT. Translating gives CASSLVTGGKEKLFF.